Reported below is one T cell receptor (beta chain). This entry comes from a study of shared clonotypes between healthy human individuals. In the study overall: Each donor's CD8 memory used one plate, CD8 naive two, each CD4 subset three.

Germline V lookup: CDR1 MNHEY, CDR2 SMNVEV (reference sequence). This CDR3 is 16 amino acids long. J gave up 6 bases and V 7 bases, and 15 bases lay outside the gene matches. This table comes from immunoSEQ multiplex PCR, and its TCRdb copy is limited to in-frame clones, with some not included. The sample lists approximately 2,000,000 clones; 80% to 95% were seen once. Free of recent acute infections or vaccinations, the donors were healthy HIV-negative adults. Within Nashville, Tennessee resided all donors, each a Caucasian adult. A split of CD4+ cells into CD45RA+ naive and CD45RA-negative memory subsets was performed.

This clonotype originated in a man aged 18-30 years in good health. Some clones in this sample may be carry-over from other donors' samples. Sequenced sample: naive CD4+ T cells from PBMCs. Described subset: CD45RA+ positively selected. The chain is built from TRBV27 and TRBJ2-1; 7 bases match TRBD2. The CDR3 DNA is TGTGCCAGCACCCGCTTCGGGGCGGGGGAGCCCAATGAGCAGTTCTTC. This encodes CASTRFGAGEPNEQFF.